The clone carrying this TCR beta chain is a singleton in its sample. Its antigen is not identified. Assay used: immunoSEQ multiplex PCR; TCRdb lists only in-frame clones, some missing. The data show 30,000 to 45,000 clones, around 90% seen once. The V and J ends lost 2 bases and 9 bases, in that order; junction bases with no gene match: 12. The CDR3 spans 16 residues. Per the germline V gene, CDR1 is SGDLS and CDR2 is YYNGEE. The data are from a study of OX40 agonist ivuxolimab in advanced cancers. The overall study: Prior therapy, whether anti-PD-1, anti-PD-L1 or anti-CTLA-4, was allowed, and roughly 44% had some. Points from the study as a whole: Relative to CD4+, CD8+ T cells held more expanded clones on average.

On cycle 4 day 1 and cycle 7 day 1, as well as at baseline, blood was sampled. The specimen was CD4+ or CD8+ T cells sorted from blood, collected in a trial of the OX40 agonist ivuxolimab. V and J are TRBV9 and TRBJ2-1; TRBD1 agrees at 9 bases. The source of this sequence is an adult with an advanced solid tumor such as melanoma, head and neck, liver or kidney cancer. The CDR3 DNA reads TGTGCCAGCAGCGTTGCTTCCGGGACAGGGTTTGGTGAGCAGTTCTTC. As protein: CASSVASGTGFGEQFF.